The 5 T cell receptor beta chains below come from one sample, sequenced in a study of blood T cell repertoires in COVID-19. The method was immunoSEQ multiplex PCR; TCRdb's version includes in-frame clones alone and lacks a portion of them. The table has around 160,000 clones, 70% to 90% seen once. Sequenced: peripheral blood. The receptors were gathered from a woman aged 55-70 years with COVID-19, enrolled during active disease.

The V and J genes are TRBV6-5 and TRBJ1-2; 8 nucleotides line up with TRBD1. The germline V gene has CDR1 MNHEY and CDR2 SVGAGI. The CDR3 runs to 15 residues. V lost 5 bases, J lost 6 bases, and 11 bases stayed unmatched. The CDR3 sequence: CASSNGQGSLNGYTF. In nucleotides, the CDR3 is TGTGCCAGCAGTAACGGACAGGGAAGCCTTAATGGCTACACCTTC.

The V gene is TRBV28, the J gene TRBJ1-6, with 9 bases that match TRBD1. The CDR3 runs 12 residues. The V segment lost 5 bases and the J segment 17 bases; nucleotides outside the gene matches: 7. Germline assignment: CDR1 MDHEN and CDR2 SYDVKM. The CDR3 loop reads CASSHPGQGIHF. CDR3 DNA sequence: TGTGCCAGCAGTCACCCGGGACAGGGAATCCACTTT.

V and J are TRBV3-1 (or the pseudogene TRBV3-2) and TRBJ1-1, with 9 bases aligning to TRBD1. Losses at the gene ends were 6 bases for V and 10 bases for J; bases not matched to a gene: 6. Looked up from germline, CDR1 is LGHDT and CDR2 is YNNKEL (reference sequence). This CDR3 has 12 residues. The CDR3 DNA reads as TGTGCCAGCAGACACACAGGGGGCGTAGCTTTCTTT. Translated, it gives CASRHTGGVAFF.

The chain recombines TRBV7-2 with TRBJ1-5; 7 nucleotides align to TRBD1. The CDR3 covers 17 residues. The trim removed 1 base at V and 6 bases at J, leaving 12 bases unmatched. Germline lookup yields CDR1 SGHTA and CDR2 FQGNSA. Written as DNA, the CDR3 is TGTGCCAGCAGCTTAGAAGCTACAGGGGACGGTAGTCAGCCCCAGCATTTT. Translated, it gives CASSLEATGDGSQPQHF.

CDR3 residues: CASGLTGANYGYTF. The CDR3 DNA follows: TGTGCTAGTGGCCTCACAGGGGCTAACTATGGCTACACCTTC. This chain links TRBV12-5 with TRBJ1-2, with 7 bases lining up with TRBD1. Trimming at V came to 6 bases and at J to 0 bases, leaving 4 bases not matched to a gene. Germline CDR1 is LGHNT and CDR2 is FRNRAP. The CDR3 extends over 14 amino acids. Complete variable domain (other parts from reference TRBV12-5 and TRBJ1-2): DARVTQTPRHKVTEMGQEVTMRCQPILGHNTVFWYRQTMMQGLELLAYFRNRAPLDDSGMPKDRFSAEMPDATLATLKIQPSEPRDSAVYFCASGLTGANYGYTFGSGTRLTVV.